This TCR beta chain was sequenced in a study of T cell responses to AZD1222 COVID-19 vaccine (dated by TCRdb to the early 2020s). The study in broad terms: TCR sequencing was performed for 230 to 250 trial participants, of whom some 200 were given two doses of AZD1222 and 26 were given two doses of MenACWY control vaccine. Trial participants were enrolled by age into subgroups of 18-55, 56-69 and 70-plus years, and about 150, 27 and 61 TCR-sequenced participants, respectively, were included in these subgroups.

With regard to this clone: There is no known antigen for this receptor. Base-call qualities are not available, and no considerably larger clone is one nucleotide away.

The CDR3 regions of human TCRbeta chains were analyzed by immunosequencing. In the authors' own workflow: Repertoire TCRs were checked for matches against a reference library of SARS-CoV-2-specific TCRs that had been generated using the MIRA antigen-specificity platform. Breadth was defined as the fraction of unique TCRs that were SARS-CoV-2-associated. Depth was defined as the fraction of total T cells that were SARS-CoV-2-associated. Each spike-specific TCR was assigned to its reactive spike region and to a CD4 or CD8 class using the MIRA data. Log10-transformed breadth and depth values were compared by one-way ANOVA with Sidak's multiple comparisons tests. As stored in TCRdb, this immuneACCESS dataset retains in-frame rearrangements with V and J assigned. A fraction of the clones does not appear; measured against another copy, unresolved V genes explain less than half of the discrepancy, and the remainder lacks a known reason. V and J calls and clone size come straight from that table; D and trimming were deduced from the DNA. The sample table lists around 180,000 clones, 88% of them with a count of one. The ten largest make up 25% to 30% of the sample.

The sample's time point label, in plain terms: about 28 days (+/-7) after the second vaccine dose. AZD1222 recipients with second doses at about 4 weeks or about 12 weeks were pooled, because spike-specific TCR depth and breadth did not differ between schedules. Vaccinee samples came from UK trials COV001 and COV002, including a single-blind randomized controlled phase 2/3 trial of AZD1222 (ChAdOx1 nCoV-19) in healthy adults. For TCRbeta chain sequencing, PBMC samples from trial participants were taken at day 0 and at day 28 after the second dose. Results the study describes overall, beyond this receptor: Only six AZD1222 recipients were SARS-CoV-2 seropositive at baseline, limiting conclusions about previously exposed vaccinees. Reportedly, close to half of the unique spike-specific TCRs recognized epitopes lying outside the regions that are mutated in the B.1.351 and B.1.1.7 variants. In the small 56-69-year group, the increase in depth fell short of significance, most likely because of low power. Because no samples from the day 14 peak response were available, repertoires could be characterized only after the peak T cell response. A significant rise in spike-specific TCR breadth and depth was observed after two AZD1222 doses relative to day 0 and relative to MenACWY recipients. Vaccine-associated CD4 TCRs spanned the whole spike protein, with dominant responses in regions 160-218 and 743-854. Participants were mostly white British and included more females than males, and it was suggested by the authors that clonal diversity may have been underestimated.

The CDR1 and CDR2 encoded by the germline V gene (reference sequence) are LNHDA and SQIVND. From cysteine to phenylalanine, the CDR3 is 14 amino acids long. This entry keeps only the CDR3 DNA: 42 bases, framed from base 1. Trimming at the junction amounts to 5 bases on V and 3 bases on J, and the germline ends lie 14 bases apart. The clonotype was recovered from an adult who received the AZD1222 COVID-19 vaccine. Sequences were derived from peripheral blood, sampled 28 days after the second AZD1222 dose. The rearranged chain carries TRBV19 and TRBJ2-7, with an unclear D gene assignment. The DNA sequence is as follows: TGTGCCAGTAGTTGGGCCCCTTCGGGCTACGAGCAGTACTTC. It is translated as CASSWAPSGYEQYF.